The clone carrying this T cell receptor beta chain was seen many times. These data are taken from a study of regulatory T cells in long-lasting Graves disease. The time point denotes: newly diagnosed GD, antithyroid drugs for less than 3 months. The TCR library was made from RNA extracted from PBMCs. From germline, CDR1 is SGHVS and CDR2 FQNEAQ. Between the trimmed V and J ends, which lost 1 base and 9 bases, there was a span of 12 bases. This CDR3 region has 13 residues. In building TCR beta libraries, iRepertoire HTBI primers were used together with Arm-PCR of CDR3 regions. TCRdb passed the multiplex PCR reads through MiXCR, listing each CDR3 protein once. This sample has some 500,000 distinct CDR3 sequences, with around an eighth found just once. The data also belong to a second study, concerning T cells in Graves' hyperthyroidism and ophthalmopathy.

Sequences were derived from peripheral blood mononuclear cells (PBMCs), sampled at new diagnosis, from a patient treated with antithyroid drugs. This receptor was obtained from a man aged 25 to 45 with Graves disease. V is TRBV7-8 and J is TRBJ1-1, with a possible D match to TRBD1 (6 bases). For the CDR3, the DNA is TGTGCCAGCAGCTTAGAGGGGGGGGCTCAAGCTTTCTTT. Amino acids: CASSLEGGAQAFF.